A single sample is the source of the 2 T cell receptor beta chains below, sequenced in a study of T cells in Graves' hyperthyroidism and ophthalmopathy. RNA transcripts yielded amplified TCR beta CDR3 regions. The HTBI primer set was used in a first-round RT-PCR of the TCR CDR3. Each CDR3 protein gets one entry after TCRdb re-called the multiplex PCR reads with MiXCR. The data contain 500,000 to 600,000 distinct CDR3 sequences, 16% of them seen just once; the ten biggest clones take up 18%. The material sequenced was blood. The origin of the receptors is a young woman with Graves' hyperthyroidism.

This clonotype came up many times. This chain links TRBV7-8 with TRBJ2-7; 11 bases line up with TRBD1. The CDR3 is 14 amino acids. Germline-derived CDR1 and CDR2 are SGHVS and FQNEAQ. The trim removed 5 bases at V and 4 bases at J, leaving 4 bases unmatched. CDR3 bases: TGTGCCAGCAGCATGGACAGGGGGCTTTACGAGCAGTACTTC. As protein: CASSMDRGLYEQYF.

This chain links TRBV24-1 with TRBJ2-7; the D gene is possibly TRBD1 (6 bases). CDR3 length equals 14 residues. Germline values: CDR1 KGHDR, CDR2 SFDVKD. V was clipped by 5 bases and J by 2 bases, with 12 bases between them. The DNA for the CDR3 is TGTGCCACCAGTGTGGTTCCAGGGGCCTACGAGCAGTACTTC. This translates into CATSVVPGAYEQYF.